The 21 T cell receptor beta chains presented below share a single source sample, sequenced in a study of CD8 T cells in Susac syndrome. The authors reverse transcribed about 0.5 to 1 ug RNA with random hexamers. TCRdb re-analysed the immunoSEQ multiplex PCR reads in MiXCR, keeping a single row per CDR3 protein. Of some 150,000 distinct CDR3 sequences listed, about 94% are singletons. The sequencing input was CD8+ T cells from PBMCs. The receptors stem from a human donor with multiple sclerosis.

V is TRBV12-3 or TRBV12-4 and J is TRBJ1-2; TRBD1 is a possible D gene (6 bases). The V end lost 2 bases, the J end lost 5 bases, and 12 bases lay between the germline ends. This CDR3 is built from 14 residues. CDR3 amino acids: CASSLSVRGYGYTF. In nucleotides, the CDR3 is TGTGCCAGCAGTTTATCGGTGAGGGGGTATGGCTACACCTTC.

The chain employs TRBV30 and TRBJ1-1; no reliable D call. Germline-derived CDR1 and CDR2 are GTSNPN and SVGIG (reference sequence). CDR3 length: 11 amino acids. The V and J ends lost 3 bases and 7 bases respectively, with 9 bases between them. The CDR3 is CAWRRRYEAFF. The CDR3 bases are TGTGCCTGGAGACGACGGTATGAAGCTTTCTTT.

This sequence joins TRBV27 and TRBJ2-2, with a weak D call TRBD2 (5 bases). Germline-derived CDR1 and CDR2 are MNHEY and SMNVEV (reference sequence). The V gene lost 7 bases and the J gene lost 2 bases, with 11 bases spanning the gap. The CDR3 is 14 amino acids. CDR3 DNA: TGTGCCAGCACCCGGACTGGAAACACCGGGGAGCTGTTTTTT. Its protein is CASTRTGNTGELFF.

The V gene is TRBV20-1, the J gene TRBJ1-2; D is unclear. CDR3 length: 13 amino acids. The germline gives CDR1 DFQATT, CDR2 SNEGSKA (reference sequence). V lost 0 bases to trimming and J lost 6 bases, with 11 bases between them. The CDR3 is CSARDWGQDGYTF. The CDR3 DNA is TGCAGTGCTAGAGATTGGGGTCAAGATGGCTACACCTTC.

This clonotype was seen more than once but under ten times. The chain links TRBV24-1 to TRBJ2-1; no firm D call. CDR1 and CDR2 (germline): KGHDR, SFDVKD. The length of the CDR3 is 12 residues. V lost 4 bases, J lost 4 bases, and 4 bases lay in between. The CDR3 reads CATSDRYNEQFF. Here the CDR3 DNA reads TGTGCCACCAGTGACCGGTACAATGAGCAGTTCTTC.

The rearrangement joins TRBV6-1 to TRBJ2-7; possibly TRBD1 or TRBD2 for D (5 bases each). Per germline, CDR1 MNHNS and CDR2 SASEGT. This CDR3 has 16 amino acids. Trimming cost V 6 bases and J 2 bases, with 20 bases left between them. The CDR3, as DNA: TGTGCCAGCAGCCAGGGCGGAGGCCCAGTAACCTACGAGCAGTACTTC. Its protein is CASSQGGGPVTYEQYF.

The CDR3 nucleotides are TGTGCCTCCCGCTCACCTGGACAGCCCAATGAGCAGTTCTTC. The encoded protein is CASRSPGQPNEQFF. The chain uses TRBV19 and TRBJ2-1, with D tentatively TRBD1 (6 bases). CDR1 and CDR2 from the germline V gene are LNHDA and SQIVND (reference sequence). The V end was cut by 11 bases, the J end by 6 bases, with 20 bases between. This CDR3 comprises 14 residues.

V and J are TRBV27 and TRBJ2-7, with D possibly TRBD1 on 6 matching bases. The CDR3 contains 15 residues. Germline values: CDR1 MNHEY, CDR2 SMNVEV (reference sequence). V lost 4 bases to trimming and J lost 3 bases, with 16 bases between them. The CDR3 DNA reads TGTGCCAGCAGTTCCGAAACAGGGATAGGCTACGAGCAGTACTTC. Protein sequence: CASSSETGIGYEQYF.

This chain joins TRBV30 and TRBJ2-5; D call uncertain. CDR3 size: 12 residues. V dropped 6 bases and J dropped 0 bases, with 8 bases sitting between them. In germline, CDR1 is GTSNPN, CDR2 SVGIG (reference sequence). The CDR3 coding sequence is TGTGCCTGCTTGCTTTACCAAGAGACCCAGTACTTC. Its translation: CACLLYQETQYF.

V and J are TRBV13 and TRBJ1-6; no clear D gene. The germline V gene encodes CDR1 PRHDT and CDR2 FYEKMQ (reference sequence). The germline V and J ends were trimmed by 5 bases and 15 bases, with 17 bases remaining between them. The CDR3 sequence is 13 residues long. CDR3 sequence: CASSQRKLLGLHF. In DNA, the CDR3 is TGTGCCAGCAGCCAAAGAAAACTCCTAGGCCTCCACTTT.

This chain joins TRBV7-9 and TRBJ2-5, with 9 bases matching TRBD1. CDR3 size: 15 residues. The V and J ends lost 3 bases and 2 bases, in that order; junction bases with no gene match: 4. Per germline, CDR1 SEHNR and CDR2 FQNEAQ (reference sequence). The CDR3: CASSFRDRGQETQYF. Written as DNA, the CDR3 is TGTGCCAGCAGCTTCCGTGACAGGGGGCAAGAGACCCAGTACTTC. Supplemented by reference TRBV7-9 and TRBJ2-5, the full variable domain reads DTGVSQNPRHKITKRGQNVTFRCDPISEHNRLYWYRQTLGQGPEFLTYFQNEAQLEKSRLLSDRFSAERPKGSFSTLEIQRTEQGDSAMYLCASSFRDRGQETQYFGPGTRLLVL.

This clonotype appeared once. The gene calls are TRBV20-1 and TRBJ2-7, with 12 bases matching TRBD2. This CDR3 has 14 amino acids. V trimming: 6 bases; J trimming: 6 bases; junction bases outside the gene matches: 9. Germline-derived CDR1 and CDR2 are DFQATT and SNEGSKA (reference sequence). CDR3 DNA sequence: TGCAGTGCGAGATGGCTAGCGGGGGGGCGCGAGCAGTACTTC. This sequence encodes CSARWLAGGREQYF.

The CDR3 region has the DNA TGTGCCAGCAGCCAAGAGTCGGGGGGGACGGAGACCCAGTACTTC. Translated: CASSQESGGTETQYF. This chain uses TRBV3-1 with TRBJ2-5; TRBD2 aligns across 8 bases. The J segment lost 5 bases and the V segment lost 0 bases, leaving 5 bases of the junction unmatched. Germline V CDR1 and CDR2: LGHDT, YNNKEL (reference sequence). The CDR3 is 15 amino acids.

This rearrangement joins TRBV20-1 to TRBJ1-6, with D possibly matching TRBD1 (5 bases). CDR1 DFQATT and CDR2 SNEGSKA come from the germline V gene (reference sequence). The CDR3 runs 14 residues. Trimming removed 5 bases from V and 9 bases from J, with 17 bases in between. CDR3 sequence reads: CSARTRVGSSPLHF. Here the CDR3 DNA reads TGCAGTGCTCGCACCAGGGTGGGGAGTTCACCCCTCCACTTT.

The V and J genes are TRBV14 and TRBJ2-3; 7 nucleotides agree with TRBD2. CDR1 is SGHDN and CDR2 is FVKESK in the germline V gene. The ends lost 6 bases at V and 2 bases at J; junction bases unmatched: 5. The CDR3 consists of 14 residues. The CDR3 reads CASRPGLDTDTQYF. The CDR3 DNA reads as TGTGCCAGCAGGCCCGGACTAGACACAGATACGCAGTATTTT.

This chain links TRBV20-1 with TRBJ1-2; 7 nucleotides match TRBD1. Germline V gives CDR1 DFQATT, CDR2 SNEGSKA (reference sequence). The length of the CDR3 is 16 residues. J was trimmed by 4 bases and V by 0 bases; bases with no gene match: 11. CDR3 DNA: TGCAGTGCTAGAGATGGTAGGGGGCGTCATCTCTATGGCTACACCTTC. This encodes CSARDGRGRHLYGYTF.

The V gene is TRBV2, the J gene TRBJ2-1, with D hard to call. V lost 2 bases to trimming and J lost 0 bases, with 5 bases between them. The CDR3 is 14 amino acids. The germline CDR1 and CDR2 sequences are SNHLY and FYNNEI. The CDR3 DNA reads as TGTGCCAGCAGTGAAATGAGCTCCTACAATGAGCAGTTCTTC. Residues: CASSEMSSYNEQFF.

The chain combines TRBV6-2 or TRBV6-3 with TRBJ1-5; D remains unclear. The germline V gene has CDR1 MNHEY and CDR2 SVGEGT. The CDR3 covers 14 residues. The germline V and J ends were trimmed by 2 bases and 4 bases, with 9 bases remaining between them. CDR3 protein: CASSYVGINQPQHF. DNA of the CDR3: TGTGCCAGCAGTTACGTAGGGATTAATCAGCCCCAGCATTTT.

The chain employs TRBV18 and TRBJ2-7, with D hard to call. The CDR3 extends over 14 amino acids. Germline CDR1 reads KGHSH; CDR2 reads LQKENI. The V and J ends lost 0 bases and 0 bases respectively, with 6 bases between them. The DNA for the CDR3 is TGTGCCAGCTCACCACCCAGTTACTCCTACGAGCAGTACTTC. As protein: CASSPPSYSYEQYF.

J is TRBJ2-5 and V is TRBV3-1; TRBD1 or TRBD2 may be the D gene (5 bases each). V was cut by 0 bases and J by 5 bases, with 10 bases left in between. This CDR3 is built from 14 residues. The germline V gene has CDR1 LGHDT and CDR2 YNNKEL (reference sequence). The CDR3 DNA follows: TGTGCCAGCAGCCAAGACGGGACGGCGGAGACCCAGTACTTC. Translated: CASSQDGTAETQYF.

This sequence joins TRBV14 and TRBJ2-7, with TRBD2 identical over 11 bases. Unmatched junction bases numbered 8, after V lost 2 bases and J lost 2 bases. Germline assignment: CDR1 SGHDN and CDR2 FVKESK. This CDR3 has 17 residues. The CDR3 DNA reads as TGTGCCAGCAGCCAACGCCTCCCGGGACTAGCGGCCTACGAGCAGTACTTC. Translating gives CASSQRLPGLAAYEQYF. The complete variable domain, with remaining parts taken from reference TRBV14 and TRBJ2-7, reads EAGVTQFPSHSVIEKGQTVTLRCDPISGHDNLYWYRRVMGKEIKFLLHFVKESKQDESGMPNNRFLAERTGGTYSTLKVQPAELEDSGVYFCASSQRLPGLAAYEQYFGPGTRLTVT.